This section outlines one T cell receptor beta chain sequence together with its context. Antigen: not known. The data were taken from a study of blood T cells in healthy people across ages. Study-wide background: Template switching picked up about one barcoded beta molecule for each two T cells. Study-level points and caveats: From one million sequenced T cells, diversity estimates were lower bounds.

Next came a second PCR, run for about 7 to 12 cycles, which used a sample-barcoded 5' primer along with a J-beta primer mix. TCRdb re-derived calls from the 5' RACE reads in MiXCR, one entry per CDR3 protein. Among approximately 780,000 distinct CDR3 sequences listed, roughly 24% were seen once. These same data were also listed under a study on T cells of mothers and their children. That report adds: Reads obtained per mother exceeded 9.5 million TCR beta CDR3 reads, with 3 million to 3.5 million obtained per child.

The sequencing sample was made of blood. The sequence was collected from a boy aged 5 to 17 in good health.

The CDR3 nucleotides are TGCGCCAGCAGCCAAGGGCGGGGCGAAGGAGGCTACACCTTC. Protein product: CASSQGRGEGGYTF. This chain links TRBV4-1 with TRBJ1-2, with a weak D call TRBD1 (5 bases). CDR1 and CDR2 from the germline V gene are MGHRA and YSYEKL. V dropped 1 base and J dropped 8 bases, with 14 bases sitting between them. This CDR3 is built from 14 residues.